This TCR beta chain is from a study of shared clonotypes between healthy human individuals. Study-level points and caveats: Owing to a small donor count, the genetic and exposure-history diversity represented was limited. It was observed that roughly 5% of naive CD4 clonotypes were shared across a handful of donors.

Per the germline V gene, CDR1 is SGDLS and CDR2 is YYNGEE. V was shortened by 4 bases and J by 4 bases, with 13 bases between the two germline ends. CDR3 length: 14 residues. Assay: immunoSEQ multiplex PCR; the TCRdb copy retains only in-frame clones and omits some. The top ten clones hold 0.3% of a sample with roughly 600,000 clones, 98% of them seen once. Naive-designated CD8 cells lacked CD45RO, were positively enriched for CCR7, and omitted terminally differentiated effector memory CD45RA+ cells. With respect to this clone: Its antigen is not known.

Material: naive CD8+ T cells sorted from blood. The receptor was isolated from a man in his thirties or forties in good health. V gene TRBV9 combines with J gene TRBJ2-3; D perhaps matches TRBD2 (7 bases). The CDR3 sequence is CASSPGGRADTQYF. DNA for the CDR3: TGTGCCAGCAGCCCGGGGGGCCGCGCAGATACGCAGTATTTT.